This T cell receptor beta chain was found in a study of shared clonotypes between healthy human individuals. Study as a whole: Donors had three CD4 naive, three CD4 memory, two CD8 naive and one CD8 memory plate apiece.

Nashville, Tennessee was home to all donors, who were Caucasian adults. The germline V gene encodes CDR1 ENHRY and CDR2 SYGVKD. CDR3 length: 15 residues. V was shortened by 0 bases and J by 0 bases, with 8 bases between the two germline ends. Researchers divided each subset's genomic DNA evenly across several immunoSEQ plates. TCRdb's copy holds only in-frame clones and misses some; the assay was immunoSEQ multiplex PCR. This table has 1 million to 1.3 million clones, about 80% appearing once. The clonotype was recovered from a man between 18 and 29 years old in good health. Some clones in this sample may be carry-over from other donors' samples. Source material: memory CD4+ T cells from PBMCs. The sample's subset: CD45RA-negative fraction. The chain is built from TRBV10-3 and TRBJ1-1, with D possibly being TRBD1 (5 bases). DNA for the CDR3: TGTGCCATCAGTGAGTCGAGGGGCCTGAACACTGAAGCTTTCTTT. It yields the protein CAISESRGLNTEAFF.